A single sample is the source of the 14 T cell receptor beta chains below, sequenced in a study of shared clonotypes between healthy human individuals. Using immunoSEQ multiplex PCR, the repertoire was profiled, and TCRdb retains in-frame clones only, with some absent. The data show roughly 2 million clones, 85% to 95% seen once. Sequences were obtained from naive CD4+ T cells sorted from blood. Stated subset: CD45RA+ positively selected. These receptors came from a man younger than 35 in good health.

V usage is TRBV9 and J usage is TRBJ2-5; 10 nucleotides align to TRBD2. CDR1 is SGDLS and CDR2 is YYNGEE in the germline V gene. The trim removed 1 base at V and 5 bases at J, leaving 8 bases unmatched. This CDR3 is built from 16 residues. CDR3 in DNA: TGTGCCAGCAGCGTATTCAGCAGCGGGAGGGCTGAGACCCAGTACTTC. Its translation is CASSVFSSGRAETQYF.

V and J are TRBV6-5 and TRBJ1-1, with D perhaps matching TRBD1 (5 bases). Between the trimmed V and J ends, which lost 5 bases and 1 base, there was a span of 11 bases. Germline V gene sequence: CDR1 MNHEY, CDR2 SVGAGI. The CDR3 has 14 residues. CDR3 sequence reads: CASSPRGPNTEAFF. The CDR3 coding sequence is TGTGCCAGCAGTCCCCGGGGCCCGAACACTGAAGCTTTCTTT.

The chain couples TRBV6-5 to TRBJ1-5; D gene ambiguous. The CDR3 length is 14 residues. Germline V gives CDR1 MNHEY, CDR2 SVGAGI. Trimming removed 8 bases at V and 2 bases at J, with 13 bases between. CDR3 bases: TGTGCCAGCCGTCGAGTAATGGGCAATCAGCCCCAGCATTTT. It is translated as CASRRVMGNQPQHF.

CDR3 loop: CASSLRTVNEKLFF. The CDR3 DNA reads as TGTGCCAGCAGTCTCCGGACGGTTAATGAAAAACTGTTTTTT. The chain carries TRBV27 and TRBJ1-4; D gene ambiguous. The CDR3 is 14 amino acids. Trimming stripped 5 bases from V and 4 bases from J, with 11 bases between. CDR1 and CDR2 from the germline V gene are MNHEY and SMNVEV (reference sequence).

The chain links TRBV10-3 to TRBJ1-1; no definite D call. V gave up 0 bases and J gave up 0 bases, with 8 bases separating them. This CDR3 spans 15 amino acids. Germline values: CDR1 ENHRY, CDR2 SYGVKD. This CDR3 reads CAISESLAVNTEAFF. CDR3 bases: TGTGCCATCAGTGAGTCGCTTGCGGTGAACACTGAAGCTTTCTTT.

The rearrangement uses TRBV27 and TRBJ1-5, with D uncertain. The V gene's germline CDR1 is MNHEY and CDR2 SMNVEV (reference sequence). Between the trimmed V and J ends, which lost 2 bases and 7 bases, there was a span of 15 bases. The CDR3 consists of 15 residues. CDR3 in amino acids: CASSLTWRVGQPQHF. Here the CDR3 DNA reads TGTGCCAGCAGTTTAACGTGGAGGGTAGGCCAGCCCCAGCATTTT.

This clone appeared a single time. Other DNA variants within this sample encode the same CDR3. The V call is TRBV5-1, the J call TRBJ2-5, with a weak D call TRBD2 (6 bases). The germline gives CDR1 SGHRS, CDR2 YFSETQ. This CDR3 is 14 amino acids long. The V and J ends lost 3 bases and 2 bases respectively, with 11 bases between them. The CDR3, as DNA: TGCGCCAGCAGCTACGGGACTGTACAAGAGACCCAGTACTTC. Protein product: CASSYGTVQETQYF.

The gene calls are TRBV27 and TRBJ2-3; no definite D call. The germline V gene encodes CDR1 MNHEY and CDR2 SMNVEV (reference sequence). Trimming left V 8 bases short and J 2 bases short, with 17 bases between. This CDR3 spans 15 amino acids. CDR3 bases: TGTGCCAGCTCGCCACTTGGGCGGATCACAGATACGCAGTATTTT. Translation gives CASSPLGRITDTQYF.

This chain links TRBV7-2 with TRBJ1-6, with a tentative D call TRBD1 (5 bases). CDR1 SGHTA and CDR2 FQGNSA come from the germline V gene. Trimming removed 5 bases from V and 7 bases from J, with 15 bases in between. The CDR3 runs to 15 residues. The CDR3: CASSIRDQTNSPLHF. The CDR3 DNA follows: TGTGCCAGCAGCATCCGGGACCAGACAAATTCACCCCTCCACTTT.

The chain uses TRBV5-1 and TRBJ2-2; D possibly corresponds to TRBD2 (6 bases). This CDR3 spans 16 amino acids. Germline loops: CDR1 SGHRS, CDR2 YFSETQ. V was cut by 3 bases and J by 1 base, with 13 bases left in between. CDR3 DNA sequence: TGCGCCAGCAGCTCCTTTTTAGCGGTGAACACCGGGGAGCTGTTTTTT. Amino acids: CASSSFLAVNTGELFF.

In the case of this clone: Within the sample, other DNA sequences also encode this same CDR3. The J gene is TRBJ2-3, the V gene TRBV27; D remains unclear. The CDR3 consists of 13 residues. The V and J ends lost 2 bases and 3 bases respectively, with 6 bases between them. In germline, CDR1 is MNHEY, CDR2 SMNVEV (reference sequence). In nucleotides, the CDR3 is TGTGCCAGCAGTTTAAGGGTTACAGATACGCAGTATTTT. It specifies CASSLRVTDTQYF.

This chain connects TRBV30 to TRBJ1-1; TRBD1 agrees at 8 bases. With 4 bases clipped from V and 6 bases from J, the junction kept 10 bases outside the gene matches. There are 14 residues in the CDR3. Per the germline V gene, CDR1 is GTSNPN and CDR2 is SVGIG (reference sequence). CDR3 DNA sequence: TGTGCCTGGACGTTAGACAGGGGAGCCCCTGAAGCTTTCTTT. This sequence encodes CAWTLDRGAPEAFF.

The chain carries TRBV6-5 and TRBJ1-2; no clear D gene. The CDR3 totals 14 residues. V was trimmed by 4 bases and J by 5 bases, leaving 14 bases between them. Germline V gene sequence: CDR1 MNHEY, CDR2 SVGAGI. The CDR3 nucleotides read TGTGCCAGCAGTTCCGGGCCTCGAGGGTATGGCTACACCTTC. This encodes CASSSGPRGYGYTF.

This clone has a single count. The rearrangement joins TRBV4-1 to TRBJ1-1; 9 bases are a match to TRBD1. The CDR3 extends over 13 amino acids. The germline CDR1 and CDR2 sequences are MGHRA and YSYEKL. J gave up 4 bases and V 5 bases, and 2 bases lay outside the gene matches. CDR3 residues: CASSGQGLTEAFF. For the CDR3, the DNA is TGCGCCAGCAGCGGACAGGGGCTCACTGAAGCTTTCTTT.